These 7 T cell receptor beta chains share one sample of origin, sequenced in a study of identical twins. MiXCR, run by TCRdb on the 5' RACE reads, gives a single entry per CDR3 protein. Seen here are some 260,000 distinct CDR3 sequences, over 12% observed once, and the top ten hold about 9%. Sequences were obtained from memory (CD45RO+) T cells sorted from blood. Receptors originate from a woman between 18 and 30 years old in good health.

The chain links TRBV5-1 to TRBJ2-6; 7 bases are a match to TRBD2. The CDR3 runs to 15 residues. Germline CDR1 reads SGHRS; CDR2 reads YFSETQ. The J segment lost 0 bases and the V segment lost 6 bases, leaving 3 bases of the junction unmatched. The CDR3 is CASTAGFSGANVLTF. The CDR3 nucleotides read TGCGCCAGCACAGCGGGATTCTCTGGGGCCAACGTCCTGACTTTC.

V gene TRBV19 combines with J gene TRBJ2-5; D is possibly TRBD2 (6 bases). This CDR3 spans 15 amino acids. Germline loops: CDR1 LNHDA, CDR2 SQIVND (reference sequence). V lost 5 bases and J 0 bases, leaving 13 bases between the germline ends. The CDR3 protein is CASSDVRTNQETQYF. The CDR3 nucleotides read TGTGCCAGTAGTGACGTAAGGACTAACCAAGAGACCCAGTACTTC.

The V call is TRBV5-1, the J call TRBJ2-2; D call uncertain. The CDR3 covers 11 residues. Germline values: CDR1 SGHRS, CDR2 YFSETQ. Trimming removed 3 bases from V and 7 bases from J, with 4 bases in between. The DNA of the CDR3 is TGCGCCAGCAGCTGGGGCGGGGAGCTGTTTTTT. As protein: CASSWGGELFF.

This clonotype was counted between two and nine times. The chain links TRBV12-3 or TRBV12-4 to TRBJ1-4; TRBD1 agrees at 10 bases. The CDR3 sequence is 16 residues long. Losses at the gene ends were 5 bases for V and 7 bases for J; bases not matched to a gene: 10. The CDR3 DNA follows: TGTGCCAGCAGTCCGACCCCGGGACAGGGGCCTGAAAAACTGTTTTTT. This sequence encodes CASSPTPGQGPEKLFF.

This rearrangement joins TRBV2 to TRBJ2-2; D remains ambiguous. Looked up from germline, CDR1 is SNHLY and CDR2 is FYNNEI. CDR3 length: 15 amino acids. V gave up 4 bases and J gave up 2 bases, with 11 bases separating them. CDR3: CASSGLRGNTGELFF. The CDR3 bases are TGTGCCAGCAGTGGGCTCCGTGGAAACACCGGGGAGCTGTTTTTT.

V and J are TRBV14 and TRBJ2-5, with D possibly being TRBD1 or TRBD2 (5 bases each). The ends were cut back, 5 bases at V and 4 bases at J, with 11 bases in the middle. Germline V lookup: CDR1 SGHDN, CDR2 FVKESK. The CDR3 consists of 13 residues. CDR3 region: CASSEGSVETQYF. CDR3 bases: TGTGCCAGCAGCGAGGGGTCCGTAGAGACCCAGTACTTC. The full variable domain, rest sourced from reference TRBV14 and TRBJ2-5, is EAGVTQFPSHSVIEKGQTVTLRCDPISGHDNLYWYRRVMGKEIKFLLHFVKESKQDESGMPNNRFLAERTGGTYSTLKVQPAELEDSGVYFCASSEGSVETQYFGPGTRLLVL.

The V call is TRBV24-1, the J call TRBJ2-3, with 9 bases aligning to TRBD1. V shed 5 bases, J shed 5 bases, and the junction held 1 base outside the gene matches. Looked up from germline, CDR1 is KGHDR and CDR2 is SFDVKD. The CDR3 is made up of 13 amino acids. CDR3 DNA sequence: TGTGCCACCAGTGGGACAGGGGAAGATACGCAGTATTTT. The encoded protein is CATSGTGEDTQYF.